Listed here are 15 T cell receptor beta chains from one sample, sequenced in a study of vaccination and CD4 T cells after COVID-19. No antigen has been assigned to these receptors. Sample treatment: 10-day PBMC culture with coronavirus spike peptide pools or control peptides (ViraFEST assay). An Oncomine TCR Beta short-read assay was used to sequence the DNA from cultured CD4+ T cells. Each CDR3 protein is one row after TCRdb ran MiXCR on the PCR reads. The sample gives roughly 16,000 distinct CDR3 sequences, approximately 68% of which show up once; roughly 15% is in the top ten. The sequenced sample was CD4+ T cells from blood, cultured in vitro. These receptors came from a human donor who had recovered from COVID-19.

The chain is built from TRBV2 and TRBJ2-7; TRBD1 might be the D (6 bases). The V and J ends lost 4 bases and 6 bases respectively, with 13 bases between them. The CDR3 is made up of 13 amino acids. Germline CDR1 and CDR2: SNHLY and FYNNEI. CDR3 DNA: TGTGCCAGCAGTGTGGGGGCCCCTCTCGAGCAGTACTTC. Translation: CASSVGAPLEQYF.

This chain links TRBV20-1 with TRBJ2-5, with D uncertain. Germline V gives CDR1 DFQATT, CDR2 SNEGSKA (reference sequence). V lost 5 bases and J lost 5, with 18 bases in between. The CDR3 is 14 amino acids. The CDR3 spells CSAGSPRRWETQYF. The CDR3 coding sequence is TGCAGTGCTGGTAGCCCGCGAAGATGGGAGACCCAGTACTTC.

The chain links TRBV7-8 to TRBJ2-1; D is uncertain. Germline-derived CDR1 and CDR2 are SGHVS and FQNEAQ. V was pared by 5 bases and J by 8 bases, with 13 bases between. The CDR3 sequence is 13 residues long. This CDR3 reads CASSPYSSDEQFF. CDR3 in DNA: TGTGCCAGCAGCCCTTATTCTTCCGATGAGCAGTTCTTC.

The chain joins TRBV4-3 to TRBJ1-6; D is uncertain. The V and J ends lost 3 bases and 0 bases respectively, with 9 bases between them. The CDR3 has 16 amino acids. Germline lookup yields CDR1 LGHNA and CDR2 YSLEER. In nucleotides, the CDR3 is TGCGCCAGCAGCCAGGGTAGAGGCTCCTATAATTCACCCCTCCACTTT. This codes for CASSQGRGSYNSPLHF.

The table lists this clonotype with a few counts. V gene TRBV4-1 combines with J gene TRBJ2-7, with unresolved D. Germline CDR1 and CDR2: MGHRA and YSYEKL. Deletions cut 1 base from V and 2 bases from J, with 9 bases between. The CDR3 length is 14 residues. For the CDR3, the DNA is TGCGCCAGCAGCCAAGCTGGGTTTACCTACGAGCAGTACTTC. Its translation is CASSQAGFTYEQYF.

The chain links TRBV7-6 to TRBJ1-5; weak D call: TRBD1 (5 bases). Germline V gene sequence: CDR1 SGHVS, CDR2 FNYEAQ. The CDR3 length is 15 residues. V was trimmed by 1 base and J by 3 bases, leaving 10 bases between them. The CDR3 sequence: CASSLGSGSNQPQHF. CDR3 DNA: TGTGCCAGCAGCTTAGGTTCAGGGTCCAATCAGCCCCAGCATTTT.

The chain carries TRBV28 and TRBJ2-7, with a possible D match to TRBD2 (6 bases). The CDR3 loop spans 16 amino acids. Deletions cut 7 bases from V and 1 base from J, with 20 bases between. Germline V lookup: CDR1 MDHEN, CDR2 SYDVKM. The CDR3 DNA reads TGTGCCAGCAAGGGGTTCGAGGGAGGACGTTCCTACGAGCAGTACTTC. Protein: CASKGFEGGRSYEQYF.

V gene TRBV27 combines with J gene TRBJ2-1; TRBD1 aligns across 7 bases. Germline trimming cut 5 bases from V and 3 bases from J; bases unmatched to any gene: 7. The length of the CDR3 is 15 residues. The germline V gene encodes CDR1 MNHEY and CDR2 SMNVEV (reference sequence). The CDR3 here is CASSLRDRNYNEQFF. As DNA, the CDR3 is TGTGCCAGCAGTCTCCGGGACAGAAACTACAATGAGCAGTTCTTC.

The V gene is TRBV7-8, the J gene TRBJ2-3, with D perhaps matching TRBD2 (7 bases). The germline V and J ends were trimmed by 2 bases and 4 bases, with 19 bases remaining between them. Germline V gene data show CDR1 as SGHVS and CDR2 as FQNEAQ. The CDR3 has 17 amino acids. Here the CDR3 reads CASSLRSGEGGSDTQYF. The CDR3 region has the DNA TGTGCCAGCAGCTTACGCTCCGGGGAGGGGGGATCAGATACGCAGTATTTT.

CDR3 sequence reads: CASIEDGELFF. For the CDR3, the DNA is TGTGCCAGCATCGAAGATGGGGAGCTGTTTTTT. This chain connects TRBV7-9 to TRBJ2-2; no clear D gene. Trimming took 7 bases from V and 8 from J, leaving 8 bases between them. The germline gives CDR1 SEHNR, CDR2 FQNEAQ (reference sequence). The CDR3 is 11 residues long.

CDR3 in amino acids: CASSADRGRLMPQHF. As DNA, the CDR3 is TGTGCCAGCAGTGCTGACAGGGGGCGTTTGATGCCCCAGCATTTT. The chain recombines TRBV28 with TRBJ1-5, with 10 bases identical to TRBD1. J was trimmed by 9 bases and V by 5 bases; bases with no gene match: 10. The germline V gene has CDR1 MDHEN and CDR2 SYDVKM. The CDR3 totals 15 residues.

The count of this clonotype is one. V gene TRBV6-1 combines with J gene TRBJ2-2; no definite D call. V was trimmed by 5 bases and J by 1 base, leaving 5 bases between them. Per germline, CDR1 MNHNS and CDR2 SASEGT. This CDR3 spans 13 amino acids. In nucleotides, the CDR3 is TGTGCCAGCAGTCGAAAGAACACCGGGGAGCTGTTTTTT. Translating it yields CASSRKNTGELFF.

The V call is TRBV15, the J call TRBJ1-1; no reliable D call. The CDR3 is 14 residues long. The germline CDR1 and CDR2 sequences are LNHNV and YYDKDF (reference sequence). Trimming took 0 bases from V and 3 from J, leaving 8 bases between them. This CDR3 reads CATSRDLGDTEAFF. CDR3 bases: TGTGCCACCAGCAGAGATCTTGGGGACACTGAAGCTTTCTTT.

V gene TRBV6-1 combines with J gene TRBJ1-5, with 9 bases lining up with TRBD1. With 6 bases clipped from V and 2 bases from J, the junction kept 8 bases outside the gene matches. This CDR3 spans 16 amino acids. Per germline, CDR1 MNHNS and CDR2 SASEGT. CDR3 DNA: TGTGCCAGCAGCAGGTTACAGGGGGCGGGCAATCAGCCCCAGCATTTT. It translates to CASSRLQGAGNQPQHF.

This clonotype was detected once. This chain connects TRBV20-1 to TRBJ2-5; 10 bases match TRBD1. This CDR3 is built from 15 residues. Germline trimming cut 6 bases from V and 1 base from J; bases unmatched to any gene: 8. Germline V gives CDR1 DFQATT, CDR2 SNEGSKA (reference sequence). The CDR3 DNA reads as TGCAGTGCCACCATGGGACAGGGGCCCCAAGAGACCCAGTACTTC. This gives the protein CSATMGQGPQETQYF.